A selection of T cell receptor beta chains follows, all from one sample in a study of T cell responses to AZD1222 COVID-19 vaccine. This table comes from immunoSEQ multiplex PCR, and its TCRdb copy is limited to in-frame clones, with some not included. The table shows tens of thousands of clones, with about 88% occurring only once. The sample in question was peripheral blood, obtained on day 0 of AZD1222 vaccination. These receptors originate from an adult in good health. Both conserved end residues are part of each CDR3. A D gene is named only where the DNA matches it firmly. Clone size is not always given. Where it is, it says once, few, many or a class for expanded clones.

>NA|NA|TRBJ1-6|TRBV19
TGTGCCAGTAGTATAACAGGGACTCGAGCCTATAATTCACCCCTCCACTTT
CASSITGTRAYNSPLHF
>NA|TRBD1|TRBJ1-4|TRBV19
TGTGCCAGTAGTATTCGGGACAGGGATGAAAAACTGTTTTTT
CASSIRDRDEKLFF
>NA|NA|TRBJ2-1|TRBV19
TGTGCCAGTAGTATGGGCCTTAATGAGCAGTTCTTC
CASSMGLNEQFF
>NA|TRBD1|TRBJ2-7|TRBV5-4
TGTGCCAGCAGCTTACGGACAGGGATAACCAAAGAGTACTTC
CASSLRTGITKEYF
>NA|TRBD2|TRBJ2-3|TRBV11-2
TGTGCCAGCAGCTTAGATTGGCGGGGGGCTTCCGACACAGATACGCAGTATTTT
CASSLDWRGASDTDTQYF
>NA|TRBD1|TRBJ1-5|TRBV23-1
TGCGCCAGCAGTCACTACGGACAGGTCAATCAGCCCCAGCATTTT
CASSHYGQVNQPQHF
>NA|TRBD2|TRBJ2-3|TRBV13
TGTGCCAGCAGCCTACTAGCGGGGGTAGATACGCAGTATTTT
CASSLLAGVDTQYF
>NA|NA|TRBJ2-1|TRBV2
TGTGCCAGCAAAACAGGGGGGGTCTACAATGAGCAGTTCTTC
CASKTGGVYNEQFF
>NA|NA|TRBJ2-6|TRBV7-3
TGTGCCAGCTCCCCTCCGGGGGCTGGGGCCAACGTCCTGACTTTC
CASSPPGAGANVLTF
>NA|TRBD1|TRBJ1-4|TRBV13
TGTGCCAGCAGCACAGACAGGGGTGCGGCTAATGAAAAACTGTTTTTT
CASSTDRGAANEKLFF
>NA|NA|TRBJ1-1|TRBV27
TGTGCCAGCAGCCCACAGGGGAACACTGAAGCTTTCTTT
CASSPQGNTEAFF
>once|NA|TRBJ1-2|TRBV7-9
TGTGCCAGCAGCTTAGTCCTAGGACTGGACAGAGGCGACACCTTC
CASSLVLGLDRGDTF
>NA|NA|TRBJ1-1|TRBV20-1
TGCAGTGCTAGTGGTGGAGCTGAAGCTTTCTTT
CSASGGAEAFF
>NA|TRBD2|TRBJ2-1|TRBV18
TGTGCCAGCTCCATTGGAGCGGGGGGGGACAATGAGCAGTTCTTC
CASSIGAGGDNEQFF
>NA|NA|TRBJ1-6|TRBV20-1
TGCAGTGCTAGTCAAAACAGCGTCTATTCACCCCTCCACTTT
CSASQNSVYSPLHF
>NA|TRBD1|TRBJ1-1|TRBV29-1
TGCAGCGCTTCGCGCCGGGACAGGGAAACTGAAGCTTTCTTT
CSASRRDRETEAFF
>NA|TRBD2|TRBJ2-2|TRBV6-2/TRBV6-3
TGTGCCAGCAGCCAGGGACTAGCGGGGGGGCTTCTGAACACCGGGGAGCTGTTTTTT
CASSQGLAGGLLNTGELFF
>once|NA|TRBJ1-2|TRBV21-1
TGTGCCAGCAGCAAACGGGTAGTGTGGACCAACTATGGCTACACCTTC
CASSKRVVWTNYGYTF
>once|TRBD2|TRBJ2-1|TRBV7-3
TGTGCCAGCAGCTTAACCACGCCTAGCGGGGTCTACAATGAGCAGTTCTTC
CASSLTTPSGVYNEQFF
>NA|NA|TRBJ1-6|TRBV2
TGTGCCAGCAGAACGCCGCGGAGTGCGGGTTCACCCCTCCACTTT
CASRTPRSAGSPLHF
>NA|NA|TRBJ1-6|TRBV6-5
TGTGCCAGCAGCGCAACACGCTCCTATAATTCACCCCTCCTCTTT
CASSATRSYNSPLLF
>NA|NA|TRBJ2-7|TRBV7-6
TGTGCCAGCAGCTTAGACAGGCAATACGAGCAGTACTTC
CASSLDRQYEQYF
>NA|TRBD1|TRBJ1-1|TRBV18
TGTGCCAGCTCCCCCGGTGCAGGGGGCTCACACACTGAAGCTTTCTTT
CASSPGAGGSHTEAFF
>NA|NA|TRBJ2-5|TRBV11-3
TGTGCCAGCAGCTTAGAGGAGGGGGAGACCCAGTACTTC
CASSLEEGETQYF
>NA|TRBD1|TRBJ2-2|TRBV4-2
TGTGCCAGCAGCCAACCCGGGACAGGTTTAGGGGAGCTGTTTTTT
CASSQPGTGLGELFF
>once|NA|TRBJ1-3|TRBV19
TGTGCCAGTAGTACGACAGGCCGCGTCTCTGGAAACACCATATATTTT
CASSTTGRVSGNTIYF
>NA|TRBD1|TRBJ2-4|TRBV28
TGTGCCACCCAGTTTTTGGGACAGGGAGAGGGGAAAAACATTCAGTACTTC
CATQFLGQGEGKNIQYF
>NA|TRBD1|TRBJ1-2|TRBV7-2
TGTGCCAGCAGCGCCAGGGGGAAGTATGGCTACACCTTC
CASSARGKYGYTF
>NA|NA|TRBJ2-7|TRBV11-2
TGTGCCAGCAGCTTAGACGGGGACATCTACGAGCAGTACTTC
CASSLDGDIYEQYF
>NA|TRBD2|TRBJ2-3|TRBV6-5
TGTGCCAGCAGGAAAGCGGGGGTAAACACAGATACGCAGTATTTT
CASRKAGVNTDTQYF
>NA|NA|TRBJ2-1|TRBV28
TGTGCCAGCAGTTTCGTACGGGGACGGGACAATGAGCAGTTCTTC
CASSFVRGRDNEQFF
>NA|NA|TRBJ1-2|TRBV4-3
TGCGCCAGCAGCCAAGATCCCTCCATGGGGAGTGCTAACTATGGCTACACCTTC
CASSQDPSMGSANYGYTF
>NA|NA|TRBJ2-4|TRBV19
TGTGCCAGTAGTATGTCGAGAAGCAAAAACATTCAGTACTTC
CASSMSRSKNIQYF
>once|NA|TRBJ1-5|TRBV7-2
TGTGCCACCGGACGATGGAGCAATCAGCCCCAGCATTTT
CATGRWSNQPQHF
>NA|TRBD1|TRBJ1-1|TRBV19
TGTGCCAGTAGTATCAACAGGGGGAACACTGAAGCTTTCTTT
CASSINRGNTEAFF
>NA|TRBD1|TRBJ1-2|TRBV6-5
TGTGCCAGCAACCAGAGGGCAGGGGGCTATGGCTACACCTTC
CASNQRAGGYGYTF
>NA|NA|TRBJ2-7|TRBV5-4
TGTGCCAGCAGCTTGCCGACAACACCCTACGAGCAGTACTTC
CASSLPTTPYEQYF
>NA|NA|TRBJ2-2|TRBV10-3
TGTGCCATCAGAGGGCAACCCGGGGAGCTGTTTTTT
CAIRGQPGELFF
>NA|NA|TRBJ1-5|TRBV11-2
TGTGCCAGCAGCTTAGCCCCGGGACAAAATCAGCCCCAGCATTTT
CASSLAPGQNQPQHF
>once|TRBD1|TRBJ2-3|TRBV19
TGTGCCAGTACCATGGGACAGGGGGCCGGGGATACGCAGTATTTT
CASTMGQGAGDTQYF
>NA|NA|TRBJ2-5|TRBV30
TGTGCCTGGAGTGCCGACCGGGTACCCGGACAAGAGACCCAGTACTTC
CAWSADRVPGQETQYF
>NA|NA|TRBJ2-5|TRBV5-5
TGTGCCAGCAGCTTGTATAGAGAGACCCAGTACTTC
CASSLYRETQYF
>NA|NA|TRBJ1-2|TRBV19
TGTGCCAGTAGTATATGGCAGATGGATGGCTACACCTTC
CASSIWQMDGYTF
>NA|NA|TRBJ1-3|TRBV6-6
TGTGCCACAGGGTCGGTAGACTCTGGAAACACCATATATTTT
CATGSVDSGNTIYF
>NA|TRBD2|TRBJ2-3|TRBV28
TGTGCCAGTTCCGGGACTAGCGGGATCCCTAGCACAGATACGCAGTATTTT
CASSGTSGIPSTDTQYF
>few|NA|TRBJ1-1|TRBV5-1
TGCGCCAGCAGCCCCGCGCAGGGGTGGACTGAAGCTTTCTTT
CASSPAQGWTEAFF
>NA|NA|TRBJ1-2|TRBV5-4
TGTGCCAGCAGCTTACGGGGACCTAACTATGGCTACACCTTC
CASSLRGPNYGYTF
>NA|TRBD1|TRBJ2-4|TRBV18
TGTGCCAGCTCACCCGGGACAGGAAACATTCAGTACTTC
CASSPGTGNIQYF
>NA|NA|TRBJ2-7|TRBV19
TGTGCCAGTAGTATAGAGGCTCCAAGGGGGAGCTCCTACGAGCAGTACTTC
CASSIEAPRGSSYEQYF
>NA|NA|TRBJ2-7|TRBV15
TGTGCCACCAGCAGCCCTCGCGAGCAGTACTTC
CATSSPREQYF
>NA|NA|TRBJ1-1|TRBV11-3
TGTGCCAGCAGCTTACGGCAGTTGAACACTGAAGCTTTCTTT
CASSLRQLNTEAFF